This record concerns one TCR beta chain sequence. Antigen: not known. The data stem from a study of cytomegalovirus exposure and HLA in healthy donors. J lost 4 bases, V lost 6 bases, and 8 bases had no gene match. Germline V gene sequence: CDR1 SNHLY, CDR2 FYNNEI. This CDR3 is built from 15 residues. Sequencing was performed with immunoSEQ multiplex PCR; in TCRdb, only in-frame clones are kept and a portion is missing. The data show approximately 60,000 clones, about 91% seen once. The validation cohort, a group of some 120 subjects, included the donors and was separate from the approximately 650-subject first cohort. Study-wide results and limits: A list of more than 150 TCR beta chains associated with cytomegalovirus was given.

The chain couples TRBV2 to TRBJ1-5; 8 bases line up with TRBD1. The sequence was obtained from a woman under 30 in good health and CMV-seronegative. Sequencing was done on a sample of PBMCs. The CDR3 sequence is CASSSPRTGNQPQHF. The CDR3 nucleotides are TGTGCCAGCAGCTCACCAAGGACAGGGAATCAGCCCCAGCATTTT.